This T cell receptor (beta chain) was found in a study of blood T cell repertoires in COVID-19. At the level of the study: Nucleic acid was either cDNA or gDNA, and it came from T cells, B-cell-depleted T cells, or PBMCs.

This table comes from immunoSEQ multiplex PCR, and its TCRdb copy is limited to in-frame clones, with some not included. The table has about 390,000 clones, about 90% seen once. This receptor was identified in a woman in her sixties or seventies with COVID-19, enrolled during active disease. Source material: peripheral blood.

This CDR3 reads CASSQQGQLSSGNTIYF. The CDR3, as DNA: TGTGCCAGCAGCCAACAGGGACAACTAAGCTCTGGAAACACCATATATTTT. V gene TRBV11-2 combines with J gene TRBJ1-3, with D tentatively TRBD1 (6 bases). This CDR3 contains 17 residues. Germline CDR1 SGHAT, CDR2 FQNNGV. The V end was cut by 5 bases, the J end by 0 bases, with 17 bases between.